This T cell receptor (beta chain) was obtained from a study of beta chain features in type 1 diabetes (dated by TCRdb to 2017 to 2018). General notes on the study: No differences in mean age, gender distribution, total cell number or subset yield were found between patients and healthy donors. A total of approximately 110,000,000 sorted cells were examined across all samples, and a strong correlation was observed between cell number per subset and RNA yield. The study compared TCRB repertoires of sorted circulating CD4+ T cell subsets between recently diagnosed type 1 diabetes patients and matched healthy donors. Naive and central memory subsets were obtained from all 28 donors, but regulatory and stem cell-like memory subsets were isolated from only 8 patients and roughly 8 healthy donors.

Regarding this clone: The target of this receptor is not known. Base qualities are not recorded, but no much larger clone differs from it by a single base.

The full study reports these points: HLA sub-analyses involved small numbers of individuals, so any influence of HLA type on TCRB rearrangement remained unresolved. PCR may preferentially amplify shorter templates, but because patient and control samples were amplified and corrected together, any resulting skew would affect both groups equally. Naive, central memory and regulatory TCRB repertoires appeared to be more alike among patients than among healthy donors. Sequencing cDNA rather than genomic DNA could over-represent highly expressing activated cells, although activation and CD3 levels did not differ between groups. Fewer insertions and more nucleotide deletions at VDJ recombination sites were observed in patients with type 1 diabetes, implying thymic rearrangement abnormalities. A moderate but significant shortening of TCRB CDR3 length was observed in type 1 diabetes patients in all four CD4+ subsets.

The High Capacity cDNA Reverse Transcription Kit was used to reverse transcribe all of the isolated RNA, meaning that expressed TCRB transcripts were what got sequenced. Naive, central memory and regulatory T cell samples underwent deep immunoSEQ sequencing, averaging about 3.3 million total reads per sample. Sorted cells were lysed in RLT buffer and RNA was extracted with DNase-treated RNeasy Micro or Mini kits, depending on cell number. Each cell subset was processed separately to prevent cross-contamination, with patient and healthy donor samples processed together. The immunoSEQ multiplex PCR was used to amplify TCRB sequences from cDNA, generating 87-bp fragments that spanned the CDR3 region. Sequencing of the amplicons was performed on the Illumina HiSeq platform. In the paper's pipeline: Synthetic template baselines were used to correct PCR bias computationally, reads within Hamming distance 2 were collapsed, and singletons that could not be merged were discarded. Reads were aligned against IMGT so that V, D and J genes, CDR3 length and insertions or deletions at six rearrangement sites could be assigned. Within each subset, clonotype counts were normalized to sorted cell number, and only after that were true diversity and Gini coefficients computed with the tcR R package. Repertoire sharing was quantified using the overlap coefficient calculated on TCRB nucleotide sequences. Out-of-frame TCRB sequences from naive cells were analyzed as a proxy for the pre-selection repertoire. TCRdb retrieved this table from immuneACCESS and kept in-frame rearrangements only. Not all clones are present; in checked studies, unresolved V genes account for under half, and no reason is known for the remainder. V, J and clone size are those of that table, while D and trimming were read from the DNA. Counted in this sample were 680,000 or so clones; 15% of them appeared once. Around 0.1% of the sample is held by the ten biggest clonotypes.

Each donor gave one peripheral blood draw, approximately 100 mL on average, collected into heparinised tubes. A BD FACSAria II was used to sort naive, central memory, regulatory and stem cell-like memory CD4+ T cells with a panel that included CD45RO, CCR7, CD25, CD127, CD95 and CD27. A purity above 95% was achieved for all sorted populations. PBMCs were isolated right away by Lymphoprep density gradient centrifugation and were stained directly, without culture. Samples were stained and sorted in pairs, with one healthy donor and one patient per experiment, so that batch effects were minimized. CDR1 and CDR2 are drawn from the germline V gene: SGHTA, FQGNSA. Spanning cysteine to phenylalanine, the CDR3 consists of 16 amino acids. Only the CDR3 DNA is retained, 48 bases long and in frame from the first base. The germline ends are 12 bases apart after V is trimmed by 1 base and J by 2 bases.

Source material: naive CD4+ T cells from blood. The cell subset or site label, as the study defines it: true naive CD4+ T cells. The chain joins TRBV7-2 to TRBJ1-5; TRBD1 might be the D gene, on 5 matching bases. This receptor was obtained from a man aged 18-30 years in good health. The CDR3 has the sequence CASSLGWGVGNQPQHF. The DNA is as follows: TGTGCCAGCAGCTTAGGATGGGGGGTAGGCAATCAGCCCCAGCATTTT.